This paragraph covers one TCR beta chain sequence. Germline and junction disagree at one end, which may indicate a read error. Germline V gene lookup returns CDR1 SGHTA and CDR2 FQGNSA. This CDR3 has 13 residues. This record belongs to a study of cytomegalovirus exposure and HLA in healthy donors. In the PCR, 60 Vbeta and 13 Jbeta primers were used. The repertoire was sequenced with immunoSEQ multiplex PCR; TCRdb's copy has only in-frame clones and lacks some. The data show 190,000 or so clones, about four fifths seen once. The sequenced sample consisted of PBMCs. The chain couples TRBV7-2 to TRBJ2-3; D ambiguous. The origin of this receptor is a man between 50 and 59 years old in good health and CMV-seronegative. In DNA form, the CDR3 reads TGTGCCAGCAACTTACAGACACAAGATACGCAGTATTTT. This encodes CASNLQTQDTQYF.